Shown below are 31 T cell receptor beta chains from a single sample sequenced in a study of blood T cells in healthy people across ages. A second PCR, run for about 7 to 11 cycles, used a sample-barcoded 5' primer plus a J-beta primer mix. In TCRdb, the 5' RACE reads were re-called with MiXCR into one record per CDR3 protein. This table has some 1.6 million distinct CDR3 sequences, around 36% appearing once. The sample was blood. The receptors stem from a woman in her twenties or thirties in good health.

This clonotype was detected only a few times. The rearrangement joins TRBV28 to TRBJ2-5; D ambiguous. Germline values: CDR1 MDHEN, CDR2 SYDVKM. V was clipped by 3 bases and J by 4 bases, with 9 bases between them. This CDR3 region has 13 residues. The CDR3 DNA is TGTGCCAGCAGTTTCAACATCGCAGAGACCCAGTACTTC. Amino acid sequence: CASSFNIAETQYF.

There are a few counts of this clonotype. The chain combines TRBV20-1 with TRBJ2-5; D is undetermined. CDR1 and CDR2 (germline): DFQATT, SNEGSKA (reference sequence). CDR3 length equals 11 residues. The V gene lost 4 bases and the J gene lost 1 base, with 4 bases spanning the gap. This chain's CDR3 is CSATLQETQYF. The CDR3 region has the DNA TGCAGTGCTACACTCCAAGAGACCCAGTACTTC.

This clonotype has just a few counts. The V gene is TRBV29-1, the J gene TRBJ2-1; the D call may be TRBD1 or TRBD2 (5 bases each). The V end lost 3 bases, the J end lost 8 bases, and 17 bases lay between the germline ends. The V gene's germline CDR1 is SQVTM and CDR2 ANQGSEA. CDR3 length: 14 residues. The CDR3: CSVDWGSYGYEQFF. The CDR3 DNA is TGCAGCGTTGACTGGGGGAGTTATGGCTATGAGCAGTTCTTC.

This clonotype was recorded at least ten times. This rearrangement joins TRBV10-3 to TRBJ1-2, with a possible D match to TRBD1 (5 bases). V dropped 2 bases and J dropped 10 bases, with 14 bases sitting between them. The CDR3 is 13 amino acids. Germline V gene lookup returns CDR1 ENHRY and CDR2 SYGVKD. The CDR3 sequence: CAISEAGSDAYTF. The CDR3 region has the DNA TGTGCCATCAGTGAGGCAGGGTCGGATGCCTACACCTTC.

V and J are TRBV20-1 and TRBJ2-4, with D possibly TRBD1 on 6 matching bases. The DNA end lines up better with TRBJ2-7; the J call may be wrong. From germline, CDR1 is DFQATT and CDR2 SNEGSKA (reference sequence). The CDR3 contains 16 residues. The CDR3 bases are TGCAGTGCTAGACCCATGGGGGCAGGGATAAGCCACGAGCAGTACTTC. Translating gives CSARPMGAGISHEQYF.

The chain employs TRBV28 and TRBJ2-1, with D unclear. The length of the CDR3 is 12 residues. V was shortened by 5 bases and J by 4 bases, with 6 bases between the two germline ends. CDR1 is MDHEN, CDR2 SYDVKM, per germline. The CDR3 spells CASSTPYNEQFF. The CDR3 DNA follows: TGTGCCAGCAGTACACCTTACAATGAGCAGTTCTTC.

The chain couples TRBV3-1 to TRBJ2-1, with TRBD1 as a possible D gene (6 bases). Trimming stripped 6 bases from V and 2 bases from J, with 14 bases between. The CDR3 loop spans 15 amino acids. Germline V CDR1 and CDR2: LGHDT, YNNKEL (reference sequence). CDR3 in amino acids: CASRAGVGAYNEQFF. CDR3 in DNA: TGTGCCAGCAGAGCAGGGGTAGGGGCCTACAATGAGCAGTTCTTC.

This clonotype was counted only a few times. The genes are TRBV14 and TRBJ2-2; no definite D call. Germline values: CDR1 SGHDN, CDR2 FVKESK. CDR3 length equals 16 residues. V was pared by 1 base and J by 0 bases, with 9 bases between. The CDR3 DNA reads TGTGCCAGCAGCCAAGTCGGCCGTACGAACACCGGGGAGCTGTTTTTT. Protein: CASSQVGRTNTGELFF.

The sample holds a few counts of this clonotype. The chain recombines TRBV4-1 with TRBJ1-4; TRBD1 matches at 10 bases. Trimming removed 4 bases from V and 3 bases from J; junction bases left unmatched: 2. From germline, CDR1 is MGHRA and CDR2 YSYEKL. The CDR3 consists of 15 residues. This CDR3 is CASSRGQGANEKLFF. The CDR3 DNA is TGCGCCAGCAGCCGCGGACAGGGGGCTAATGAAAAACTGTTTTTT.

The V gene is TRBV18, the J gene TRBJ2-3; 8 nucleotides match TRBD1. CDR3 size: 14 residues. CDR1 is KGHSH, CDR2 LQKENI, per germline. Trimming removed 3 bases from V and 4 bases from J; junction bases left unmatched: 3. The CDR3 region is CASSPRTGPDTQYF. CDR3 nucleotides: TGTGCCAGCTCACCGAGGACAGGGCCAGATACGCAGTATTTT.

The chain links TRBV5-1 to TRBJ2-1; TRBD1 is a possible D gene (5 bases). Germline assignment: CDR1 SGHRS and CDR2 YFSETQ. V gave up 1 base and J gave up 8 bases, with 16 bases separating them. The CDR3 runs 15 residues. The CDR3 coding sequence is TGCGCCAGCAGCTTGTGGTTACAGGATGGGGATGAGCAGTTCTTC. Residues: CASSLWLQDGDEQFF.

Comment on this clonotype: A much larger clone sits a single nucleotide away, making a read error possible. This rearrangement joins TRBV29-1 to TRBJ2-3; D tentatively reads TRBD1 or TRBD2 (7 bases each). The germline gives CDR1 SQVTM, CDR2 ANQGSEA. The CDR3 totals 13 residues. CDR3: CGVRGTVTDTQYF. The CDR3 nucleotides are TGCGGCGTGCGGGGGACAGTCACAGATACGCAGTATTTT.

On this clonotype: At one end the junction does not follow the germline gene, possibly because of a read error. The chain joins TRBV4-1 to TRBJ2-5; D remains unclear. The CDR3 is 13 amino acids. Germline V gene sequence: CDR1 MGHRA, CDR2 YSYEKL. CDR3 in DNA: TGTGCCAGCAGCTTAGAGTGGACAGAGACCCAGTACTTC. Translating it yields CASSLEWTETQYF.

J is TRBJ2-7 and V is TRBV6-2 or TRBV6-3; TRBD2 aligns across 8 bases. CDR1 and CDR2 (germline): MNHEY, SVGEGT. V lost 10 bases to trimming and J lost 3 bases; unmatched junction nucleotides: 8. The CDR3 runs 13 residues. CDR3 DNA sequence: TGTGCCACACGGGGGGGCGGGAGCTACGAGCAGTACTTC. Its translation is CATRGGGSYEQYF.

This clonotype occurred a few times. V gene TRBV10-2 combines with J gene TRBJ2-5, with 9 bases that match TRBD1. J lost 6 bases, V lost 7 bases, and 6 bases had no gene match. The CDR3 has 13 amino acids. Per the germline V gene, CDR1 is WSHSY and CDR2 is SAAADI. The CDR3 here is CASTWDRAQTQYF. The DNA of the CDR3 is TGCGCCAGCACCTGGGACAGGGCGCAGACCCAGTACTTC.

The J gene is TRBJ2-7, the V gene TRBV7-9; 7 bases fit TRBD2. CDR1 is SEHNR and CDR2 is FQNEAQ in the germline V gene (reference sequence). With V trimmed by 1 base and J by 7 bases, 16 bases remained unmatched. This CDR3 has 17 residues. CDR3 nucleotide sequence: TGTGCCAGCAGCTTAGATCGCGGGAGCCCCCCGGGGAATGAGCAGTACTTC. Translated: CASSLDRGSPPGNEQYF.

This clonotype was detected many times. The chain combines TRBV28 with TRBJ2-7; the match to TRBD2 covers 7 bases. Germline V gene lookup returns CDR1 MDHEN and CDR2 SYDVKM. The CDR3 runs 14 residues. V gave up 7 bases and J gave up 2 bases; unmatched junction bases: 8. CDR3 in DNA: TGTGCCAGCAATTCCGAGGGACTAACCTACGAGCAGTACTTC. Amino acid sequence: CASNSEGLTYEQYF. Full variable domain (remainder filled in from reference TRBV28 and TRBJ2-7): DVKVTQSSRYLVKRTGEKVFLECVQDMDHENMFWYRQDPGLGLRLIYFSYDVKMKEKGDIPEGYSVSREKKERFSLILESASTNQTSMYLCASNSEGLTYEQYFGPGTRLTVT.

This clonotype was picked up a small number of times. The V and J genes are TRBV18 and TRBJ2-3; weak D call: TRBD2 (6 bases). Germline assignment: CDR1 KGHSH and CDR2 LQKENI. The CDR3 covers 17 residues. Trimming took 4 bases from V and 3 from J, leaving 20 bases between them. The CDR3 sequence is CASSLSRSPSGTDTQYF. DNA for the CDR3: TGTGCCAGCTCACTGTCCCGGTCTCCAAGCGGGACAGATACGCAGTATTTT.

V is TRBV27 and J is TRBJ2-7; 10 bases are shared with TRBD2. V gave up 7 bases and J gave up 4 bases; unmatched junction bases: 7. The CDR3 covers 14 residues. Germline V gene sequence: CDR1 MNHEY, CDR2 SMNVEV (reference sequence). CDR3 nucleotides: TGTGCCAGCAAGAGCGGGGGGGATGTGTACGAGCAGTACTTC. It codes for CASKSGGDVYEQYF.

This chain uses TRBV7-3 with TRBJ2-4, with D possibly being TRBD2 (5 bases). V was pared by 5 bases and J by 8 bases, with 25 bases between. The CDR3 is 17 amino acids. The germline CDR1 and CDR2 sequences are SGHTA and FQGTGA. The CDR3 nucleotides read TGTGCCAGCAGCCCAGCCTTCGGGTGGGAGAGGGCGGACATTCAGTACTTC. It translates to CASSPAFGWERADIQYF.

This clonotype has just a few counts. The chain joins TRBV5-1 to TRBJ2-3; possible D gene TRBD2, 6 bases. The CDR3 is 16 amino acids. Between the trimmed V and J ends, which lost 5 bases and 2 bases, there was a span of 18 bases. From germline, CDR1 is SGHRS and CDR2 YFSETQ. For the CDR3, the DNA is TGCGCCAGCAGTCGGGAGACAGTAGTTACCACAGATACGCAGTATTTT. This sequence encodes CASSRETVVTTDTQYF.

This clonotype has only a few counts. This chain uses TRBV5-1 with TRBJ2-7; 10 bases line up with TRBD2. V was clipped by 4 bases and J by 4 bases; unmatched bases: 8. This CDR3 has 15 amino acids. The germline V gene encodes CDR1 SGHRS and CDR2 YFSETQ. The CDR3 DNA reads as TGCGCCAGCAGCGCTGGACTAGCGGAGTTATACGAGCAGTACTTC. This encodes CASSAGLAELYEQYF. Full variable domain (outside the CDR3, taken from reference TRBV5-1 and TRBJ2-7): KAGVTQTPRYLIKTRGQQVTLSCSPISGHRSVSWYQQTPGQGLQFLFEYFSETQRNKGNFPGRFSGRQFSNSRSEMNVSTLELGDSALYLCASSAGLAELYEQYFGPGTRLTVT.

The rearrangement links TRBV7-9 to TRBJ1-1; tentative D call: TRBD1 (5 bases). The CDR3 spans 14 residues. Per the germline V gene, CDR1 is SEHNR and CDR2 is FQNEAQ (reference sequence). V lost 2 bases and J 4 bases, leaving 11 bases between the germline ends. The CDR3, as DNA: TGTGCCAGCAGCTTACTCACGGGGGGCACTGAAGCTTTCTTT. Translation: CASSLLTGGTEAFF. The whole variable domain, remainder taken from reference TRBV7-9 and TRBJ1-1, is DTGVSQNPRHKITKRGQNVTFRCDPISEHNRLYWYRQTLGQGPEFLTYFQNEAQLEKSRLLSDRFSAERPKGSFSTLEIQRTEQGDSAMYLCASSLLTGGTEAFFGQGTRLTVV.

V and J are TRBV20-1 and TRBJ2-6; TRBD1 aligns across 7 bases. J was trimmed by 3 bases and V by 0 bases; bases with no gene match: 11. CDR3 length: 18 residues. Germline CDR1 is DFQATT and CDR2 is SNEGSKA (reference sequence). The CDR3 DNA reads TGCAGTGCTAGAGATTCCCGACAGGGTTCGAGTGGGGCCAACGTCCTGACTTTC. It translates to CSARDSRQGSSGANVLTF.

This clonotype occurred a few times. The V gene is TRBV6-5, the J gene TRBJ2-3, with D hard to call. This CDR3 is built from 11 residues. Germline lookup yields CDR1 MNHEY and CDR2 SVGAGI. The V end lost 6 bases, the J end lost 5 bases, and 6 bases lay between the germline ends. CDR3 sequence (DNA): TGTGCCAGCAGGGCACGAGATACGCAGTATTTT. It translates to CASRARDTQYF.

The CDR3 region is CASSQDTYTEAFF. The CDR3 region has the DNA TGTGCCAGCAGCCAAGACACCTACACTGAAGCTTTCTTT. The chain employs TRBV4-2 and TRBJ1-1, with D unresolved. V lost 0 bases to trimming and J lost 3 bases, with 5 bases between them. Germline V gives CDR1 LGHNA, CDR2 YNFKEQ. The CDR3 contains 13 residues.

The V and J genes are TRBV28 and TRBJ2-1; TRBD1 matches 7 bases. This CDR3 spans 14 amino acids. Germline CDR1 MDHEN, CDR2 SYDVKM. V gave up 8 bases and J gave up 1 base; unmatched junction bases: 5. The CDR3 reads CASGNRGSYNEQFF. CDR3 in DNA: TGTGCCAGCGGAAACAGGGGTTCCTACAATGAGCAGTTCTTC.

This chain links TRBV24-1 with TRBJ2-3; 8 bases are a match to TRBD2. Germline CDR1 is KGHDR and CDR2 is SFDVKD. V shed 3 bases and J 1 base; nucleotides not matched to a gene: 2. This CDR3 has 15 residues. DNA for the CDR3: TGTGCCACCAGTGATGCGGGAGGAGGCACAGATACGCAGTATTTT. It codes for CATSDAGGGTDTQYF.

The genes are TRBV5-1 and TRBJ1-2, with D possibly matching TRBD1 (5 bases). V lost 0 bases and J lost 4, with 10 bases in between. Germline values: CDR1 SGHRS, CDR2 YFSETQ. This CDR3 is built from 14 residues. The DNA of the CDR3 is TGCGCCAGCAGCTTGGACGGGGACGCCTATGGCTACACCTTC. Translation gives CASSLDGDAYGYTF.

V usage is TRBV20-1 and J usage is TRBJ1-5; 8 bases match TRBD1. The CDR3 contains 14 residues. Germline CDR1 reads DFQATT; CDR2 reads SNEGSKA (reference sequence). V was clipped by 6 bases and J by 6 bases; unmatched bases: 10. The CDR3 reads CSAAVGQGGQPQHF. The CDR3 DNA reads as TGCAGTGCCGCCGTCGGACAGGGTGGTCAGCCCCAGCATTTT.

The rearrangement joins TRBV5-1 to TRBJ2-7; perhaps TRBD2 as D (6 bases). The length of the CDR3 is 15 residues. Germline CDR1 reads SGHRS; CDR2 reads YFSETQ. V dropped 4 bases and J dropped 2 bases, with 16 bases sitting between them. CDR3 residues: CASSPGLITAYEQYF. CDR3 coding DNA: TGCGCCAGCAGCCCGGGACTGATAACCGCCTACGAGCAGTACTTC.